Listed here are 20 T cell receptor beta chains from one sample, sequenced in a study of blood T cell repertoires in COVID-19. Assay: immunoSEQ multiplex PCR; the TCRdb copy retains only in-frame clones and omits some. The table shows 200,000 to 250,000 clones, with roughly four fifths occurring only once. The sequenced sample consisted of peripheral blood. The receptors were gathered from a woman aged 45-60 years with active or convalescent COVID-19.

The genes are TRBV6-5 and TRBJ2-7, with D possibly TRBD1 on 6 matching bases. The germline V gene encodes CDR1 MNHEY and CDR2 SVGAGI. The CDR3 totals 12 residues. Between the trimmed V and J ends, which lost 7 bases and 3 bases, there was a span of 10 bases. CDR3: CASTSQGYEQYF. The CDR3 nucleotides are TGTGCCAGCACCTCACAGGGCTACGAGCAGTACTTC.

This rearrangement joins TRBV2 to TRBJ1-3; D unresolved. V dropped 0 bases and J dropped 2 bases, with 8 bases sitting between them. The CDR3 is made up of 15 amino acids. In germline, CDR1 is SNHLY, CDR2 FYNNEI. Here the CDR3 reads CASSEAFGAGNTIYF. The CDR3 region has the DNA TGTGCCAGCAGTGAAGCGTTCGGAGCTGGAAACACCATATATTTT.

Written as DNA, the CDR3 is TGTGCCAGCAGTCCGGACAGGGGGGGTGAAGCTTTCTTT. This codes for CASSPDRGGEAFF. The V call is TRBV2, the J call TRBJ1-1; 10 nucleotides align to TRBD1. There are 13 residues in the CDR3. CDR1 and CDR2 (germline): SNHLY, FYNNEI. The J segment lost 7 bases and the V segment lost 5 bases, leaving 4 bases of the junction unmatched.

V is TRBV9 and J is TRBJ2-2, with TRBD1 as a possible D gene (6 bases). V lost 4 bases to trimming and J lost 4 bases, with 11 bases between them. Germline CDR1 SGDLS, CDR2 YYNGEE. The CDR3 contains 14 residues. DNA of the CDR3: TGTGCCAGCAGCCTGGACAGATTCACCGGGGAGCTGTTTTTT. It specifies CASSLDRFTGELFF.

In this sample, this clone turned up once. The chain combines TRBV7-6 with TRBJ1-3; maybe TRBD1 (5 bases). The CDR3 contains 16 residues. The V end was cut by 3 bases, the J end by 0 bases, with 12 bases between. The V gene's germline CDR1 is SGHVS and CDR2 FNYEAQ. CDR3 residues: CASSLALQVSGNTIYF. As DNA, the CDR3 is TGTGCCAGCAGCTTGGCGCTACAGGTCTCTGGAAACACCATATATTTT.

The chain recombines TRBV10-2 with TRBJ1-5, with D maybe TRBD1 (6 bases). Germline V gene sequence: CDR1 WSHSY, CDR2 SAAADI. With 4 bases removed from V and 6 bases from J, the gap between germline ends came to 13 bases. The CDR3 has 14 residues. The CDR3 is CASSGRQVGQPQHF. The CDR3 nucleotides read TGCGCCAGCAGTGGGCGACAGGTAGGTCAGCCCCAGCATTTT.

The chain is built from TRBV14 and TRBJ1-2; maybe TRBD1 (5 bases). Trimming removed 1 base from V and 6 bases from J, with 12 bases in between. Germline V gene data show CDR1 as SGHDN and CDR2 as FVKESK. CDR3 length equals 14 residues. The CDR3 coding sequence is TGTGCCAGCAGCCAAGTCGCGTGGGGCCATGGCTACACCTTC. Its translation is CASSQVAWGHGYTF.

This clone is large (0.1 to 1%) in the sample. The chain carries TRBV6-1 and TRBJ1-2; TRBD1 matches at 9 bases. This CDR3 comprises 16 residues. Germline-derived CDR1 and CDR2 are MNHNS and SASEGT. J was trimmed by 3 bases and V by 4 bases; bases with no gene match: 9. The CDR3 DNA reads TGTGCCAGCAGTGCTACCACCGGGACAGGGTACTATGGCTACACCTTC. The encoded protein is CASSATTGTGYYGYTF.

The chain employs TRBV4-2 and TRBJ2-2; D uncertain. Between the trimmed V and J ends, which lost 0 bases and 6 bases, there was a span of 8 bases. The length of the CDR3 is 14 residues. Germline lookup yields CDR1 LGHNA and CDR2 YNFKEQ. CDR3 DNA: TGTGCCAGCAGCCAAGAGACTCCCTCCGGGGAGCTGTTTTTT. Encoded protein: CASSQETPSGELFF.

This clone was observed a handful of times. The chain is built from TRBV2 and TRBJ1-1; unclear D gene. Germline V gene data show CDR1 as SNHLY and CDR2 as FYNNEI. Trimming cost V 4 bases and J 4 bases, with 13 bases left between them. CDR3 size: 14 residues. In nucleotides, the CDR3 is TGTGCCAGCAGTGGCGCGTGGCCGGGCACTGAAGCTTTCTTT. It encodes CASSGAWPGTEAFF.

The chain carries TRBV14 and TRBJ2-5; 8 bases are shared with TRBD2. The ends lost 4 bases at V and 3 bases at J; junction bases unmatched: 16. Germline lookup yields CDR1 SGHDN and CDR2 FVKESK. CDR3 size: 18 residues. The CDR3 sequence is CASSRPLSLGGEKETQYF. Here the CDR3 DNA reads TGTGCCAGCAGCCGCCCCCTTAGCCTCGGGGGGGAAAAAGAGACCCAGTACTTC.

This chain uses TRBV2 with TRBJ1-1, with D tentatively TRBD1 (5 bases). Trimming pared 6 bases from V and 5 bases from J, leaving 13 bases between. This CDR3 region has 13 residues. Germline-derived CDR1 and CDR2 are SNHLY and FYNNEI. The CDR3 DNA reads TGTGCCAGCAGGTATGACAGTCAGACTGAAGCTTTCTTT. Translated, it gives CASRYDSQTEAFF.

The chain recombines TRBV7-6 with TRBJ2-2, with TRBD1 as a possible D gene (6 bases). Trimming left V 7 bases short and J 4 bases short, with 19 bases between. From germline, CDR1 is SGHVS and CDR2 FNYEAQ. This CDR3 has 16 amino acids. CDR3 in amino acids: CASTLGWGQLTGELFF. CDR3 bases: TGTGCCAGCACCCTAGGGTGGGGGCAACTCACCGGGGAGCTGTTTTTT.

This clone turned up a few times. The chain couples TRBV18 to TRBJ2-7; D not certain. Trimming took off 0 bases at V and 6 bases at J, with 15 bases between the two ends. Germline CDR1 KGHSH, CDR2 LQKENI. The CDR3 is made up of 15 amino acids. The CDR3 loop reads CASSPPATLGGEQYF. The CDR3 DNA sequence: TGTGCCAGCTCACCACCGGCGACCTTAGGCGGCGAGCAGTACTTC. The whole variable domain, filled in from reference TRBV18 and TRBJ2-7, reads NAGVMQNPRHLVRRRGQEARLRCSPMKGHSHVYWYRQLPEEGLKFMVYLQKENIIDESGMPKERFSAEFPKEGPSILRIQQVVRGDSAAYFCASSPPATLGGEQYFGPGTRLTVT.

This clone occurred a few times. The gene calls are TRBV7-3 and TRBJ1-1; perhaps TRBD1 as D (5 bases). The CDR3 has 13 amino acids. Germline CDR1 is SGHTA and CDR2 is FQGTGA. Trimming left V 5 bases short and J 1 base short, with 8 bases between. The CDR3, as DNA: TGTGCCAGCAGCCGTGACAGGAACACTGAAGCTTTCTTT. This translates into CASSRDRNTEAFF.

The gene calls are TRBV19 and TRBJ2-2; TRBD2 agrees at 14 bases. J lost 7 bases, V lost 6 bases, and 28 bases had no gene match. CDR1 and CDR2 from the germline V gene are LNHDA and SQIVND (reference sequence). The CDR3 spans 23 residues. The CDR3, as DNA: TGTGCCAGTAGCCCAAGCGCTATAACCGGGACTAGCGGGAGCGGTAACAAGATCGGGGAGCTGTTTTTT. Translation gives CASSPSAITGTSGSGNKIGELFF. Using reference TRBV19 and TRBJ2-2 for the parts outside the CDR3, the full variable domain is DGGITQSPKYLFRKEGQNVTLSCEQNLNHDAMYWYRQDPGQGLRLIYYSQIVNDFQKGDIAEGYSVSREKKESFPLTVTSAQKNPTAFYLCASSPSAITGTSGSGNKIGELFFGEGSRLTVL.

This chain connects TRBV24-1 to TRBJ2-2; D is uncertain. This CDR3 is built from 14 residues. V was trimmed by 9 bases and J by 1 base, leaving 11 bases between them. CDR1 and CDR2 (germline): KGHDR, SFDVKD. CDR3 sequence reads: CATSQAQNTGELFF. CDR3 nucleotides: TGTGCCACCTCCCAGGCCCAGAACACCGGGGAGCTGTTTTTT.

The V and J genes are TRBV5-1 and TRBJ1-6; 9 bases agree with TRBD1. V lost 0 bases, J lost 9 bases, and 7 bases stayed unmatched. CDR3 length equals 16 residues. Germline V gives CDR1 SGHRS, CDR2 YFSETQ. The CDR3 reads CASSLAGQGVGSPLHF. CDR3 sequence (DNA): TGCGCCAGCAGCTTGGCGGGACAGGGTGTCGGTTCACCCCTCCACTTT. The full variable domain, rest sourced from reference TRBV5-1 and TRBJ1-6, is KAGVTQTPRYLIKTRGQQVTLSCSPISGHRSVSWYQQTPGQGLQFLFEYFSETQRNKGNFPGRFSGRQFSNSRSEMNVSTLELGDSALYLCASSLAGQGVGSPLHFGNGTRLTVT.

This chain joins TRBV6-5 and TRBJ1-3; 7 nucleotides agree with TRBD1. There are 14 residues in the CDR3. J lost 3 bases, V lost 5 bases, and 4 bases had no gene match. Germline V lookup: CDR1 MNHEY, CDR2 SVGAGI. CDR3 protein: CASSTGAGGNTIYF. CDR3 nucleotide sequence: TGTGCCAGCAGTACAGGGGCCGGTGGAAACACCATATATTTT.

J is TRBJ2-5 and V is TRBV4-1; 9 bases align to TRBD2. Germline values: CDR1 MGHRA, CDR2 YSYEKL. J lost 4 bases, V lost 1 base, and 7 bases had no gene match. CDR3 length: 16 amino acids. CDR3 loop: CASSQGGLAGLETQYF. For the CDR3, the DNA is TGCGCCAGCAGCCAAGGGGGACTAGCAGGTTTAGAGACCCAGTACTTC.